This TCR beta chain was obtained from a study of metastatic and nonmetastatic thyroid tumors. Authors' methods: Between-group CDR3 differences, defined by clinicopathological status, yielded a distant-metastasis classifier for papillary thyroid cancer. TCRdb reanalyzed the PCR reads via MiXCR. The V and J calls come from TCRdb's annotation, not from the publication. The profile shows 5,500 to 9,000 clones, approximately 18% of them singletons. This clone occurred many times. CDR3 size: 15 residues. V was clipped by 2 bases and J by 3 bases, with 14 bases between them. The V gene's germline CDR1 is SGDLS and CDR2 YYNGEE. Patients had received no treatment of any kind before thyroid surgery.

Sample: adjacent normal tissue. J is TRBJ1-1 and V is TRBV9; D unresolved. The TCR was taken from a female donor with papillary thyroid cancer or a benign thyroid nodule (not recorded which). Some clones in this sample may be carry-over from other donors' samples. The CDR3 DNA sequence: TGTGCCAGCAGCGTCGCTTCGGACCCGTACACTGAAGCTTTCTTT. As protein: CASSVASDPYTEAFF. Looking up the rest from reference TRBV9 and TRBJ1-1 gives the full variable domain: DSGVTQTPKHLITATGQRVTLRCSPRSGDLSVYWYQQSLDQGLQFLIQYYNGEERAKGNILERFSAQQFPDLHSELNLSSLELGDSALYFCASSVASDPYTEAFFGQGTRLTVV.